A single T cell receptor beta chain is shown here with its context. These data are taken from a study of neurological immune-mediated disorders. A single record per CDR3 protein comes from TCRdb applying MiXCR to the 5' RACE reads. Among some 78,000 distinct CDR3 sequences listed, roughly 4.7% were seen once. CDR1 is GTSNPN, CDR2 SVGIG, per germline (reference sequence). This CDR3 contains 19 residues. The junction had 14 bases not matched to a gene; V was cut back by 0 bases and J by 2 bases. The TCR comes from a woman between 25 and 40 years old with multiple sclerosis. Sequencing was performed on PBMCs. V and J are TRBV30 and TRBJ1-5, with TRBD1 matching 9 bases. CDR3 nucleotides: TGTGCCTGGAGTGTAAGGGGACAGGGACTCGGTTTGGGCAATCAGCCCCAGCATTTT. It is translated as CAWSVRGQGLGLGNQPQHF.